This TCR beta chain was profiled in a study of shared clonotypes between healthy human individuals. Assay runs were performed at deep level. Sequencing was performed with immunoSEQ multiplex PCR; in TCRdb, only in-frame clones are kept and a portion is missing. The sample lists about 2 million clones, approximately 95% occurring once. V shed 4 bases, J shed 4 bases, and the junction held 15 bases outside the gene matches. Germline V gene sequence: CDR1 SGDLS, CDR2 YYNGEE. The CDR3 covers 18 residues. The rearrangement uses TRBV9 and TRBJ2-5, with TRBD2 matching 11 bases. Sequenced: naive CD4+ T cells sorted from blood. Subset here: CD45RA+ positively selected. This sequence originates from a man younger than 30 in good health. The CDR3 loop reads CASSPAFGVAGGRETQYF. CDR3 nucleotides: TGTGCCAGCAGCCCTGCCTTTGGGGTAGCGGGGGGGCGAGAGACCCAGTACTTC.